These T cell receptor beta chains were read from a single sample in a study of blood T cell repertoires in COVID-19. Sequencing used immunoSEQ multiplex PCR; TCRdb keeps in-frame clones, though not all of them. The sample yields fewer than 350,000 clones, more than 70% seen once. Material: peripheral blood. These receptors all come from a woman between 45 and 65 years old who had recovered from COVID-19. Each CDR3 is given with its conserved first and last residue. The order of the fields is J gene, clone size, V gene, D gene, CDR3 protein, CDR3 DNA. The D gene is left open where the match is weak. Rows give clone size only sometimes, using once, few, many, or a class for an expanded clone.

TRBJ2-1	medium-sized	TRBV19	TRBD2	CASSATSGDYNEQFF	TGTGCCAGTAGTGCCACTAGCGGAGATTACAATGAGCAGTTCTTC
TRBJ1-2	.	TRBV28	.	CASSRGGAFGYTF	TGTGCCAGTTCACGGGGGGGCGCGTTCGGCTACACCTTC
TRBJ2-3	.	TRBV5-4	TRBD2	CASSPGLAGGTDTQYF	TGTGCCAGCAGCCCAGGACTAGCAGGTGGCACAGATACGCAGTATTTT
TRBJ2-3	.	TRBV27	TRBD2	CASMLAGGISDTQYF	TGTGCCAGCATGCTAGCGGGAGGTATATCAGATACGCAGTATTTT
TRBJ2-7	once	TRBV18	.	CASSSGANYEQYF	TGTGCCAGCTCATCGGGTGCGAACTACGAGCAGTACTTC
TRBJ2-2	.	TRBV7-2	.	CASSRAPSANTGELFF	TGTGCCAGCAGCCGGGCCCCTAGCGCGAACACCGGGGAGCTGTTTTTT
TRBJ1-2	.	TRBV7-2	.	CASSLDRDSGYTF	TGTGCCAGCAGCTTAGACCGGGACTCGGGCTACACCTTC
TRBJ2-5	.	TRBV2	TRBD2	CASSKGLAKETQYF	TGTGCCAGCAGCAAGGGACTAGCCAAAGAGACCCAGTACTTC
TRBJ2-4	once	TRBV4-3	TRBD1	CASSQEGGTGGPPAKNIQYF	TGCGCCAGCAGCCAAGAGGGCGGGACAGGGGGTCCCCCAGCCAAAAACATTCAGTACTTC
TRBJ2-1	.	TRBV7-3	TRBD2	CASSSTSGRSYNEQFF	TGTGCCAGCAGCTCGACTAGCGGGAGATCATACAATGAGCAGTTCTTC
TRBJ2-7	.	TRBV5-1	.	CASSHTGLTYEQYF	TGCGCCAGCAGCCACACAGGGTTGACCTACGAGCAGTACTTC
TRBJ2-7	.	TRBV28	TRBD2	CASSSLERGAWYEQYF	TGTGCCAGCAGTTCCCTTGAGCGGGGGGCTTGGTACGAGCAGTACTTC
TRBJ1-2	.	TRBV6-6	TRBD1	CASSYLGQGGYGYTF	TGTGCCAGCAGTTATTTGGGACAGGGCGGGTATGGCTACACCTTC
TRBJ1-1	.	TRBV5-1	.	CASSLGDLYTEAFF	TGCGCCAGCAGCTTAGGGGACTTATATACTGAAGCTTTCTTT
TRBJ2-7	.	TRBV30	TRBD1	CAWSGTGSWEQYF	TGTGCCTGGAGTGGGACAGGGTCCTGGGAGCAGTACTTC
TRBJ1-5	once	TRBV19	.	CASSTQLQPQHF	TGTGCCAGTAGTACACAGCTACAGCCCCAGCATTTT
TRBJ2-7	.	TRBV5-6	.	CASHRSFYEQYF	TGTGCCAGCCACCGGTCCTTCTACGAGCAGTACTTC
TRBJ2-5	.	TRBV10-2	TRBD2	CASSSLGGAGVQETQYF	TGCGCCAGCAGTTCTCTCGGGGGGGCCGGGGTTCAAGAGACCCAGTACTTC
TRBJ2-5	.	TRBV4-3	.	CASSPGPVFWPPETQYF	TGCGCCAGCAGCCCAGGGCCGGTGTTCTGGCCCCCAGAGACCCAGTACTTC
TRBJ2-5	.	TRBV6-5	.	CASSSSQETQYF	TGTGCCAGCAGTTCTTCCCAAGAGACCCAGTACTTC
TRBJ2-5	.	TRBV7-2	.	CASSLARGDEETQYF	TGTGCCAGCAGCTTAGCTCGCGGGGATGAAGAGACCCAGTACTTC
TRBJ1-1	.	TRBV11-1	.	CASSFWSDTGKRAFF	TGTGCCAGCAGCTTTTGGAGCGATACAGGGAAAAGGGCTTTCTTT
TRBJ1-1	.	TRBV27	.	CASSFSRGRAAFF	TGTGCCAGCAGTTTTTCCCGAGGGAGGGCGGCTTTCTTT
TRBJ2-1	.	TRBV29-1	TRBD2	CSVVGREGYNEQFF	TGCAGCGTTGTAGGGCGGGAGGGCTACAATGAGCAGTTCTTC
TRBJ2-1	.	TRBV7-9	TRBD2	CASSFRLIGTRPNEQFF	TGTGCCAGCAGCTTTCGCCTAATCGGGACTAGGCCCAATGAGCAGTTCTTC
TRBJ1-6	once	TRBV4-1	.	CASSQDIQVDSPLHF	TGCGCCAGCAGCCAAGATATACAGGTCGATTCACCCCTCCACTTT
TRBJ1-4	.	TRBV7-2	.	CASSSVGGSGEKLFF	TGTGCCAGCAGCTCCGTCGGGGGGAGTGGGGAAAAACTGTTTTTT
TRBJ2-6	.	TRBV15	TRBD1	CATGTENSGANVLTF	TGTGCCACCGGGACAGAGAACTCTGGGGCCAACGTCCTGACTTTC
TRBJ2-1	.	TRBV6-6	.	CASSLGVGGGNYNEQFF	TGTGCCAGCAGTCTCGGGGTGGGTGGCGGAAATTACAATGAGCAGTTCTTC
TRBJ2-5	.	TRBV19	TRBD2	CASSIGTSGQETQYF	TGTGCCAGTAGTATCGGGACTAGCGGACAAGAGACCCAGTACTTC
TRBJ2-1	.	TRBV4-3	TRBD2	CASSPYGLAGVEEQFF	TGCGCCAGCAGCCCGTACGGACTAGCGGGAGTAGAGGAGCAGTTCTTC
TRBJ1-1	few	TRBV5-1	.	CASSLYGGDSRAFF	TGCGCCAGCAGCTTGTATGGAGGAGATAGTCGAGCTTTCTTT